The sequence of this T cell receptor beta chain was determined in a study of T-cell memory formation after mild COVID-19. Researchers used 5'RACE with constant-segment primers to make TCR alpha and TCR beta cDNA libraries that carry sample barcodes and UMIs. From the 5' RACE reads, TCRdb called clonotypes with MiXCR, one entry per CDR3 protein. Seen here are under 400,000 distinct CDR3 sequences, approximately 29% observed once, and the top ten hold about 14%. The TCR was taken from an adult woman who had mild COVID-19 (a few samples of this study predate the infection). Cell type and time point are not known. Source material: PBMCs or a T cell subset sorted from them (not recorded which).

In DNA form, the CDR3 reads TGCGCCAGCAGCCAAGATCCAGCGGGGGGCAGTGAGCAGTTCTTC. It encodes CASSQDPAGGSEQFF. The chain uses TRBV4-1 and TRBJ2-1, with 9 bases matching TRBD2. The CDR3 is 15 residues long. The V and J ends lost 0 bases and 9 bases, in that order; junction bases with no gene match: 6. Germline V gives CDR1 MGHRA, CDR2 YSYEKL.